The clone carrying this T cell receptor (beta chain) was seen just once. What it recognizes is unknown. The CDR3 spans 13 residues. Trimming removed 5 bases from V and 2 bases from J, with 11 bases in between. CDR1 and CDR2 (germline): SGHNT, YYREEE (reference sequence). This entry belongs to a study of cytomegalovirus exposure and HLA in healthy donors. PCR primers comprised 60 Vbeta and 13 Jbeta primers. Repertoires were generated with immunoSEQ multiplex PCR, while TCRdb's copy carries only in-frame clones and drops some. This sample has over 150,000 clones; roughly 87% occur once, and the top ten carry around 0.93%. Findings and caveats of the study: The classifier, whose performance was assessed in both the original and validation cohorts, reportedly diagnosed cytomegalovirus status with high specificity and sensitivity. It was reported in a later analysis that an Asian-associated ancestry cluster showed fewer N-insertions than the 666-donor mean.

The chain joins TRBV5-4 to TRBJ2-7; D possibly corresponds to TRBD1 (6 bases). This sequence originates from a woman in her thirties in good health and CMV-seronegative. Sequencing input: PBMCs. The CDR3 DNA reads as TGTGCCAGCAGGAATCCAGGGGCCTACGAGCAGTACTTC. The encoded protein is CASRNPGAYEQYF.